Below, 16 T cell receptor beta chains from the same sample are listed, as sequenced in a study of blood T cell repertoires in COVID-19. TCRdb's table, derived via immunoSEQ multiplex PCR, lists solely in-frame clones and lacks some. The data show a few hundred thousand clones, 80% seen once. Sample: PBMCs or T cells enriched from blood (not recorded which). The origin of the receptors is a man younger than 40 with acute COVID-19.

The gene calls are TRBV11-2 and TRBJ2-1; D remains unclear. Trimming removed 1 base at V and 8 bases at J, with 6 bases between. The germline V gene encodes CDR1 SGHAT and CDR2 FQNNGV. The CDR3 runs 12 residues. CDR3: CASSLAGDEQFF. The CDR3 DNA follows: TGTGCCAGCAGCTTAGCAGGCGATGAGCAGTTCTTC. Full variable domain (outside the CDR3, taken from reference TRBV11-2 and TRBJ2-1): EAGVAQSPRYKIIEKRQSVAFWCNPISGHATLYWYQQILGQGPKLLIQFQNNGVVDDSQLPKDRFSAERLKGVDSTLKIQPAKLEDSAVYLCASSLAGDEQFFGPGTRLTVL.

The chain carries TRBV6-4 and TRBJ2-7; 9 bases map to TRBD1. V lost 3 bases, J lost 7 bases, and 7 bases stayed unmatched. The V gene's germline CDR1 is MRHNA and CDR2 SNTAGT. The length of the CDR3 is 14 residues. Here the CDR3 reads CASSDTDRGGEQYF. The DNA for the CDR3 is TGTGCCAGCAGTGATACGGACAGGGGAGGAGAGCAGTACTTC.

The chain joins TRBV27 to TRBJ1-1; D is unclear. This CDR3 has 13 residues. Germline V gene data show CDR1 as MNHEY and CDR2 as SMNVEV (reference sequence). V was pared by 3 bases and J by 1 base, with 6 bases between. CDR3 coding DNA: TGTGCCAGCAGTTTGGCGGGGAACACTGAAGCTTTCTTT. Its protein product is CASSLAGNTEAFF.

This clone occurred many times. The CDR3 nucleotides are TGTGCCAGCAGTGCCGGGACAGGAGTCTCTGGGGCCAACGTCCTGACTTTC. It encodes CASSAGTGVSGANVLTF. The rearrangement links TRBV6-1 to TRBJ2-6; 8 positions match TRBD1. Germline V gene lookup returns CDR1 MNHNS and CDR2 SASEGT. The length of the CDR3 is 17 residues. J gave up 0 bases and V 4 bases, and 5 bases lay outside the gene matches.

The rearrangement uses TRBV2 and TRBJ1-4; 7 bases line up with TRBD1. CDR1 is SNHLY, CDR2 FYNNEI, per germline. The junction had 10 bases not matched to a gene; V was cut back by 8 bases and J by 7 bases. This CDR3 is built from 14 residues. In DNA, the CDR3 is TGTGCCAGCGACTCCGGGACAGTTAGTGAAAAACTGTTTTTT. As protein: CASDSGTVSEKLFF.

The V call is TRBV6-5, the J call TRBJ1-1, with D maybe TRBD1 (6 bases). Germline V CDR1 and CDR2: MNHEY, SVGAGI. The CDR3 length is 16 residues. V lost 2 bases and J 2 bases, leaving 15 bases between the germline ends. The CDR3 nucleotides are TGTGCCAGCAGTTACCTTACCCTCAGGGGTAACACTGAAGCTTTCTTT. Protein product: CASSYLTLRGNTEAFF.

The chain couples TRBV7-9 to TRBJ2-3; 9 bases match TRBD2. Losses at the gene ends were 5 bases for V and 0 bases for J; bases not matched to a gene: 6. The CDR3 consists of 16 residues. Germline lookup yields CDR1 SEHNR and CDR2 FQNEAQ (reference sequence). CDR3 loop: CASSQISGGSTDTQYF. CDR3 nucleotide sequence: TGTGCCAGCAGCCAGATTAGCGGGGGCAGCACAGATACGCAGTATTTT.

The rearrangement links TRBV6-1 to TRBJ2-7; 7 bases agree with TRBD2. The germline V gene has CDR1 MNHNS and CDR2 SASEGT. Trimming cost V 0 bases and J 2 bases; bases outside gene matches: 4. The CDR3 consists of 15 residues. The DNA of the CDR3 is TGTGCCAGCAGTGAAGCCAGGGAGGGGACCTACGAGCAGTACTTC. This codes for CASSEAREGTYEQYF.

The chain links TRBV9 to TRBJ2-1; possible D gene TRBD1, 6 bases. The CDR3 length is 15 residues. Germline V lookup: CDR1 SGDLS, CDR2 YYNGEE. The ends were cut back, 1 base at V and 2 bases at J, with 10 bases in the middle. The CDR3 coding sequence is TGTGCCAGCAGCGTACAGGGGCGCCCCTACAATGAGCAGTTCTTC. Translation gives CASSVQGRPYNEQFF. Together with reference TRBV9 and TRBJ2-1, the CDR3 gives the full variable domain: DSGVTQTPKHLITATGQRVTLRCSPRSGDLSVYWYQQSLDQGLQFLIQYYNGEERAKGNILERFSAQQFPDLHSELNLSSLELGDSALYFCASSVQGRPYNEQFFGPGTRLTVL.

V gene TRBV12-3 or TRBV12-4 combines with J gene TRBJ1-2; D not resolved. V dropped 7 bases and J dropped 4 bases, with 10 bases sitting between them. The CDR3 is 12 amino acids. CDR3 sequence (DNA): TGTGCCAGCATCCGGGGAATCTATGGCTACACCTTC. This sequence encodes CASIRGIYGYTF.

This chain joins TRBV29-1 and TRBJ1-2; 9 bases match TRBD1. CDR1 SQVTM and CDR2 ANQGSEA come from the germline V gene. This CDR3 has 15 residues. J was trimmed by 1 base and V by 0 bases; bases with no gene match: 3. This CDR3 reads CSVEDRGQGNYGYTF. CDR3 nucleotide sequence: TGCAGCGTTGAAGATCGGGGACAGGGTAACTATGGCTACACCTTC.

The V call is TRBV7-9, the J call TRBJ1-1; D perhaps matches TRBD1 (6 bases). The CDR3 covers 12 residues. V shed 11 bases and J shed 5 bases, with 15 bases lying between them. Germline assignment: CDR1 SEHNR and CDR2 FQNEAQ (reference sequence). The CDR3 coding sequence is TGTGCCCAGCTGGGGGCCGGAACTGAAGCTTTCTTT. Protein product: CAQLGAGTEAFF.

The chain combines TRBV2 with TRBJ1-2; the D is unclear. Germline V gene lookup returns CDR1 SNHLY and CDR2 FYNNEI. With 7 bases removed from V and 8 bases from J, the gap between germline ends came to 20 bases. There are 14 residues in the CDR3. The CDR3 region has the DNA TGTGCCAGCAAGGAGCCGGGAGCCGGGGAGGGCTACACCTTC. This sequence encodes CASKEPGAGEGYTF. The full variable domain, rest sourced from reference TRBV2 and TRBJ1-2, is EPEVTQTPSHQVTQMGQEVILRCVPISNHLYFYWYRQILGQKVEFLVSFYNNEISEKSEIFDDQFSVERPDGSNFTLKIRSTKLEDSAMYFCASKEPGAGEGYTFGSGTRLTVV.

The chain is built from TRBV7-6 and TRBJ2-5; a weak D match, TRBD1 (6 bases). CDR1 is SGHVS, CDR2 FNYEAQ, per germline. The CDR3 is made up of 16 amino acids. V was cut by 1 base and J by 1 base, with 13 bases left in between. The CDR3 here is CASSLGVAGAQETQYF. CDR3 sequence (DNA): TGTGCCAGCAGCTTAGGGGTAGCAGGGGCCCAAGAGACCCAGTACTTC.

This clone was detected ten times or more. The chain is built from TRBV29-1 and TRBJ1-1, with TRBD1 matching 10 bases. With 4 bases clipped from V and 5 bases from J, the junction kept 7 bases outside the gene matches. This CDR3 is 14 amino acids long. Looked up from germline, CDR1 is SQVTM and CDR2 is ANQGSEA. The CDR3 loop reads CSVATGTGATEAFF. CDR3 bases: TGCAGCGTTGCCACCGGGACAGGGGCAACTGAAGCTTTCTTT.

This chain links TRBV19 with TRBJ1-5; D is possibly TRBD1 (6 bases). V was cut by 4 bases and J by 6 bases, with 10 bases left in between. The CDR3 runs to 13 residues. Germline V gene data show CDR1 as LNHDA and CDR2 as SQIVND (reference sequence). The CDR3, as DNA: TGTGCCAGTAGTACAAACAGGGTTCAGCCCCAGCATTTT. Its translation: CASSTNRVQPQHF.